These 21 T cell receptor beta chains were all obtained from the same sample, sequenced in a study of identical twins. TCRdb re-called the 5' RACE reads with MiXCR, one entry per CDR3 protein. This sample yields approximately 620,000 distinct CDR3 sequences, of which about 9.4% are seen a single time; approximately 0.96% belongs to the top ten. The same specimen was also included in a second study, on yellow fever vaccine responses in identical twins.

Sequenced: PBMCs. These receptors originate from a woman between 18 and 29 years old in good health.

This clonotype has a handful of counts. This chain uses TRBV7-8 with TRBJ2-7; the D is unclear. Per germline, CDR1 SGHVS and CDR2 FQNEAQ. The V end lost 5 bases, the J end lost 6 bases, and 11 bases lay between the germline ends. The CDR3 is made up of 12 amino acids. The CDR3 loop reads CASSNQLGEQYF. Here the CDR3 DNA reads TGTGCCAGCAGCAACCAGTTGGGCGAGCAGTACTTC.

This clonotype has just a few counts. The chain employs TRBV7-9 and TRBJ2-7; 7 positions agree with TRBD1. Germline loops: CDR1 SEHNR, CDR2 FQNEAQ (reference sequence). This CDR3 is 14 amino acids long. CDR3 region: CASSLALGDSAAFV. The CDR3 DNA reads as TGTGCCAGCAGCTTAGCCCTCGGGGACAGTGCTGCGTTTGTC.

This chain uses TRBV30 with TRBJ2-5, with 7 positions matching TRBD2. Germline CDR1 reads GTSNPN; CDR2 reads SVGIG (reference sequence). V shed 3 bases, J shed 5 bases, and the junction held 9 bases outside the gene matches. The CDR3 has 14 residues. In nucleotides, the CDR3 is TGTGCCTGGAGGGGAGGCGGGAGATGGGAGACCCAGTACTTC. Amino acid sequence: CAWRGGGRWETQYF.

V usage is TRBV7-6 and J usage is TRBJ2-7; TRBD1 is a possible D gene (5 bases). The V gene lost 2 bases and the J gene lost 5 bases, with 13 bases spanning the gap. This CDR3 spans 14 amino acids. The germline gives CDR1 SGHVS, CDR2 FNYEAQ. CDR3 bases: TGTGCCAGCAGCTTAAGGGTACGACAGAACGAGCAGTACTTC. This gives the protein CASSLRVRQNEQYF.

A few counts support this clonotype. The CDR3: CASVAAGSRNQPQHF. DNA for the CDR3: TGTGCCAGCGTAGCCGCGGGGAGCCGCAATCAGCCCCAGCATTTT. The rearrangement links TRBV28 to TRBJ1-5, with D unresolved. In germline, CDR1 is MDHEN, CDR2 SYDVKM. The CDR3 is 15 amino acids. V dropped 8 bases and J dropped 2 bases, with 16 bases sitting between them.

This clonotype was seen a few times. V is TRBV10-3 and J is TRBJ1-2; 9 bases line up with TRBD1. The CDR3 spans 14 residues. Germline V gene data show CDR1 as ENHRY and CDR2 as SYGVKD. V shed 7 bases and J 4 bases; nucleotides not matched to a gene: 7. In DNA, the CDR3 is TGTGCCATCATGAGGACAGGGGAGGCCTATGGCTACACCTTC. This translates into CAIMRTGEAYGYTF.

This clonotype has at least ten counts. The rearrangement joins TRBV5-1 to TRBJ2-1; D is uncertain. CDR3 length: 12 amino acids. Per germline, CDR1 SGHRS and CDR2 YFSETQ. V was clipped by 0 bases and J by 9 bases, with 7 bases between them. The CDR3 nucleotides read TGCGCCAGCAGCTTGGTGTCATTTGAGCAGTTCTTC. It specifies CASSLVSFEQFF.

CDR3 residues: CASSYGTSRSYEQYF. CDR3 bases: TGTGCCAGTAGTTACGGGACTAGCAGATCCTACGAGCAGTACTTC. This chain joins TRBV19 and TRBJ2-7; 9 nucleotides agree with TRBD2. Germline CDR1 LNHDA, CDR2 SQIVND (reference sequence). The CDR3 totals 15 residues. Trimming took 5 bases from V and 1 from J; bases not matched to a gene: 6. Looking up the rest from reference TRBV19 and TRBJ2-7 gives the full variable domain: DGGITQSPKYLFRKEGQNVTLSCEQNLNHDAMYWYRQDPGQGLRLIYYSQIVNDFQKGDIAEGYSVSREKKESFPLTVTSAQKNPTAFYLCASSYGTSRSYEQYFGPGTRLTVT.

This clonotype appeared a few times. CDR3 sequence reads: CASSEQQGAREQYF. The CDR3 region has the DNA TGTGCCAGCAGTGAACAACAGGGGGCGAGGGAGCAGTACTTC. V gene TRBV6-1 combines with J gene TRBJ2-7, with TRBD1 identical over 9 bases. V lost 2 bases, J lost 7 bases, and 6 bases stayed unmatched. This CDR3 spans 14 amino acids. The germline CDR1 and CDR2 sequences are MNHNS and SASEGT.

This clonotype was seen a handful of times. The V call is TRBV6-6, the J call TRBJ2-1; D gene unclear. The CDR3 has 11 residues. The germline V gene has CDR1 MNHNY and CDR2 SVGAGI (reference sequence). The V end lost 7 bases, the J end lost 10 bases, and 11 bases lay between the germline ends. Written as DNA, the CDR3 is TGTGCCAGCACCGTATCTGGAGAGCAGTTCTTC. It codes for CASTVSGEQFF.

This clonotype turned up a few times. This rearrangement joins TRBV7-3 to TRBJ2-7; the D call may be TRBD1 or TRBD2 (5 bases each). The CDR3 consists of 16 residues. Germline CDR1 SGHTA, CDR2 FQGTGA. V was cut by 5 bases and J by 6 bases, with 23 bases left in between. In DNA, the CDR3 is TGTGCCAGCAGCCCCACGGTGGTGGACTCTGGGGGCGAGCAGTACTTC. Protein product: CASSPTVVDSGGEQYF.

The sample holds a few counts of this clonotype. This rearrangement joins TRBV24-1 to TRBJ2-2; D remains unclear. CDR3 length: 15 amino acids. Per germline, CDR1 KGHDR and CDR2 SFDVKD. V dropped 0 bases and J dropped 6 bases, with 10 bases sitting between them. This chain's CDR3 is CATSDLQATPGELFF. The CDR3 DNA reads as TGTGCCACCAGTGATTTGCAGGCCACGCCCGGGGAGCTGTTTTTT.

This clonotype appeared many times. The chain is built from TRBV3-1 and TRBJ1-4, with a weak D call TRBD1 (6 bases). The germline V gene encodes CDR1 LGHDT and CDR2 YNNKEL (reference sequence). Trimming cost V 4 bases and J 7 bases, with 13 bases left between them. The CDR3 is 14 residues long. CDR3 region: CASSRSGDAEKLFF. The CDR3 region has the DNA TGTGCCAGCAGCCGATCAGGGGACGCTGAAAAACTGTTTTTT.

This clonotype showed up many times. Here the CDR3 reads CATSDLLGTGDTGELFF. The CDR3 DNA reads as TGTGCCACCAGTGATCTATTGGGGACAGGAGACACCGGGGAGCTGTTTTTT. V is TRBV24-1 and J is TRBJ2-2, with 8 positions matching TRBD1. Trimming cost V 3 bases and J 3 bases; bases outside gene matches: 8. This CDR3 region has 17 residues. Germline V CDR1 and CDR2: KGHDR, SFDVKD.

This rearrangement joins TRBV12-5 to TRBJ1-2, with a possible D match to TRBD1 (5 bases). The CDR3 has 16 amino acids. CDR1 is LGHNT, CDR2 FRNRAP, per germline. Trimming left V 2 bases short and J 6 bases short, with 19 bases between. CDR3 residues: CASGLPQTDSIDGYTF. In DNA, the CDR3 is TGTGCTAGTGGTTTGCCTCAAACCGACAGTATCGATGGCTACACCTTC.

The J gene is TRBJ2-1, the V gene TRBV4-3; D not certain. The V and J ends lost 6 bases and 0 bases respectively, with 12 bases between them. The CDR3 consists of 15 residues. Germline CDR1 LGHNA, CDR2 YSLEER. CDR3 sequence: CASSLIGISYNEQFF. The DNA of the CDR3 is TGCGCCAGCAGTCTGATTGGGATCTCCTACAATGAGCAGTTCTTC.

This clonotype was recorded a few times. CDR3 DNA sequence: TGTGCCAGCACCGCAGGGGGATCGGTCTACAATGAGCAGTTCTTC. Translation gives CASTAGGSVYNEQFF. J is TRBJ2-1 and V is TRBV4-2; 7 bases fit TRBD1. The CDR3 is made up of 15 amino acids. The V segment lost 7 bases and the J segment 3 bases; nucleotides outside the gene matches: 9. The germline gives CDR1 LGHNA, CDR2 YNFKEQ.

This chain uses TRBV18 with TRBJ1-4; D ambiguous. The V end was cut by 4 bases, the J end by 6 bases, with 12 bases between. The germline gives CDR1 KGHSH, CDR2 LQKENI. There are 14 residues in the CDR3. DNA for the CDR3: TGTGCCAGCTCACTACGTCGTACCGATGAAAAACTGTTTTTT. Protein sequence: CASSLRRTDEKLFF.

In its sample, this clonotype was seen many times. The V call is TRBV2, the J call TRBJ2-5, with D unclear. The germline CDR1 and CDR2 sequences are SNHLY and FYNNEI. The CDR3 is made up of 13 amino acids. Trimming cost V 3 bases and J 3 bases, with 8 bases left between them. The CDR3 nucleotides read TGTGCCAGCAGTGAGGGCCTTAAAGAGACCCAGTACTTC. The encoded protein is CASSEGLKETQYF.

This clonotype was seen repeatedly, ten times or more. The chain recombines TRBV9 with TRBJ2-5, with 7 bases identical to TRBD1. The V and J ends lost 0 bases and 3 bases, in that order; junction bases with no gene match: 11. CDR3 length equals 17 residues. The germline V gene encodes CDR1 SGDLS and CDR2 YYNGEE. The CDR3 DNA reads TGTGCCAGCAGCGTAGGAAATCTAGGGGGACAGAAAGAGACCCAGTACTTC. Residues: CASSVGNLGGQKETQYF.

The V and J genes are TRBV6-2 or TRBV6-3 and TRBJ2-3, with D perhaps matching TRBD2 (6 bases). This CDR3 is built from 15 residues. Germline V lookup: CDR1 MNHEY, CDR2 SVGEGT. V dropped 2 bases and J dropped 2 bases, with 11 bases sitting between them. This CDR3 reads CASSYASASTDTQYF. Here the CDR3 DNA reads TGTGCCAGCAGTTACGCTAGCGCGTCCACAGATACGCAGTATTTT.